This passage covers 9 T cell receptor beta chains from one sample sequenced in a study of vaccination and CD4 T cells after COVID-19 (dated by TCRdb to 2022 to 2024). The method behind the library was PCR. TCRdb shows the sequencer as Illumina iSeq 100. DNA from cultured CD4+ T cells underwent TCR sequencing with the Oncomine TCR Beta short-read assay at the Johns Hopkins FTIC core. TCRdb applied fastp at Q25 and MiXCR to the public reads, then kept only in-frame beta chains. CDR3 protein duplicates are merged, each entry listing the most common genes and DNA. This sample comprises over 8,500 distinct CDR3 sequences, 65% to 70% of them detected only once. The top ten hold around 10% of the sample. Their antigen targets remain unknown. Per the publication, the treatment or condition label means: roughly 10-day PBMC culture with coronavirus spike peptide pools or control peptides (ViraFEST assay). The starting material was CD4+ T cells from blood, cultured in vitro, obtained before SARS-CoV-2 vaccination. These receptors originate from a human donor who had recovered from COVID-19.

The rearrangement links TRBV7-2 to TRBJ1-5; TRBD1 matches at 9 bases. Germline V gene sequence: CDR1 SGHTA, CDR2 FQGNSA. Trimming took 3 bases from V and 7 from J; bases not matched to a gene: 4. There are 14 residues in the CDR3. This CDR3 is CASSLDRGGQPQHF. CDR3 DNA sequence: TGTGCCAGCAGCTTGGACAGGGGTGGGCAGCCCCAGCATTTT.

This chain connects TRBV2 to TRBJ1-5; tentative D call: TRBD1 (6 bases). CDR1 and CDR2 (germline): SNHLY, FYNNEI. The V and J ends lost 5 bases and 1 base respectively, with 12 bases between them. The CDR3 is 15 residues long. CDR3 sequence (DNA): TGTGCCAGCAGTTACAGGGCAAGAAGCAATCAGCCCCAGCATTTT. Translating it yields CASSYRARSNQPQHF.

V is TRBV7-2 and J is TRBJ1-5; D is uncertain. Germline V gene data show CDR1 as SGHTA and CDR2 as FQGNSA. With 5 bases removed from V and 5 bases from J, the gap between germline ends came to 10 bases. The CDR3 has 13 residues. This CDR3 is CASSLQVDQPQHF. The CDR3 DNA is TGTGCCAGCAGCCTCCAAGTGGATCAGCCCCAGCATTTT.

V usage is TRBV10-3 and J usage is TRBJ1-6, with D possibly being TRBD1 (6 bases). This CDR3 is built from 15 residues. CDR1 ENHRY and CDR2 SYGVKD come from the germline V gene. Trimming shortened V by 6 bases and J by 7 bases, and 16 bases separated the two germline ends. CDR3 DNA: TGTGCCATCAGAGAATGGACAGATTTCAATTCACCCCTCCACTTT. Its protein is CAIREWTDFNSPLHF.

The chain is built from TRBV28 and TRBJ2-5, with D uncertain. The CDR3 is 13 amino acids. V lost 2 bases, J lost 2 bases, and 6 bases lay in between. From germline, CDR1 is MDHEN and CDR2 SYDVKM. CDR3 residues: CASSLVGQETQYF. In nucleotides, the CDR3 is TGTGCCAGCAGTTTAGTCGGTCAAGAGACCCAGTACTTC.

The CDR3 region has the DNA TGCAGTGCTTTTGGGACCTCCGAGCAGTACTTC. Translated: CSAFGTSEQYF. The chain carries TRBV20-1 and TRBJ2-7, with D possibly called TRBD1 or TRBD2 (5 bases each). V was cut by 5 bases and J by 6 bases, with 11 bases left in between. This CDR3 is 11 amino acids long. Germline V gives CDR1 DFQATT, CDR2 SNEGSKA (reference sequence).

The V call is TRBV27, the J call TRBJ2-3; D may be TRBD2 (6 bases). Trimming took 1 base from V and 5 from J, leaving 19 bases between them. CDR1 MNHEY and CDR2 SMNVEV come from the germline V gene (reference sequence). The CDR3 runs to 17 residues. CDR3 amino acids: CASSLLSDYLRRDTQYF. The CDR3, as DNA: TGTGCCAGCAGTTTATTGTCGGACTACCTACGACGAGATACGCAGTATTTT.

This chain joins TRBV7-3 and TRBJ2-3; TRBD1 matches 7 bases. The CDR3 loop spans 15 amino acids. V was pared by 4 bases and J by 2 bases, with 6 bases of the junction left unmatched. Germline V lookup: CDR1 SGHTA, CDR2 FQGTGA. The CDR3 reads CASSSLTGLTDTQYF. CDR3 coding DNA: TGTGCCAGCAGCTCACTGACAGGGCTCACAGATACGCAGTATTTT. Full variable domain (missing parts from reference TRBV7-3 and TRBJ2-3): GAGVSQTPSNKVTEKGKYVELRCDPISGHTALYWYRQSLGQGPEFLIYFQGTGAADDSGLPNDRFFAVRPEGSVSTLKIQRTERGDSAVYLCASSSLTGLTDTQYFGPGTRLTVL.

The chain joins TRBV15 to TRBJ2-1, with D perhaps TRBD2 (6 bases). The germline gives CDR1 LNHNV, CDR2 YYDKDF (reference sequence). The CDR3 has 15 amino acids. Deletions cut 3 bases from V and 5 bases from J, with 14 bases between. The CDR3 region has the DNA TGTGCCACCAGCAGGTGGGGGGAGCCGAACAATGAGCAGTTCTTC. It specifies CATSRWGEPNNEQFF.